This T cell receptor beta chain originates from a study of cytomegalovirus exposure and HLA in healthy donors. Whole-study findings and limits: Later on, a genetic analysis was performed. It linked a missense variant in DCLRE1C with V- and J-gene trimming of TCR beta. Cytomegalovirus-associated status was assigned to approximately 160 TCR beta chains. Sequencing likely produced, as an artifact, a cluster of highly shared sequence variants. Reports indicate that TCR beta sequences accurately predicted the HLA-A and HLA-B alleles of most subjects.

The CDR3 is 13 amino acids. Between the trimmed V and J ends, which lost 4 bases and 0 bases, there was a span of 4 bases. Germline-derived CDR1 and CDR2 are WNHNN and SYGVQD (reference sequence). Primers for the PCR totalled 60 Vbeta and 13 Jbeta. Repertoires were generated with immunoSEQ multiplex PCR, while TCRdb's copy carries only in-frame clones and drops some. The top ten hold approximately 30% of the sample, which has about 120,000 clones, about 75% seen once. With regard to this clone: Its target is not known.

Sequencing was done on a sample of PBMCs. The rearrangement uses TRBV10-1 and TRBJ2-1, with unresolved D. The TCR comes from a man aged 60 to 75 in good health and CMV-seropositive. The CDR3 coding sequence is TGCGCCAGCAGTGGCAGCTCCTACAATGAGCAGTTCTTC. This gives the protein CASSGSSYNEQFF.